Sequencing of this TCR beta chain was carried out in a study of T-cell memory formation after mild COVID-19. This CDR3 is 15 amino acids long. Trimming cost V 4 bases and J 3 bases, with 12 bases left between them. The germline V gene encodes CDR1 LGHDT and CDR2 YNNKEL (reference sequence). The study's findings and limits: Contracting CD4+ clones lay largely in CM and EM, with CD8+ ones residing in EMRA. Pre-infection memory held some responding clones, suggesting pre-existing cross-reactive T cells responded. The authors left the SARS-CoV-2 specificity of second-wave clones peaking on day 37 unconfirmed.

Constant-segment primers were used for 5'RACE, and the resulting TCR alpha and TCR beta cDNA libraries carried sample barcodes and UMIs. MiXCR, run by TCRdb on the 5' RACE reads, gives a single entry per CDR3 protein. The sample carries 30,000 or so distinct CDR3 sequences, 21% recorded once. This clonotype was seen many times. Its matching antigen is unknown. This receptor was obtained from an adult who had mild COVID-19 (a few samples of this study predate the infection). Cell type and time point are not known. Sequences were obtained from PBMCs or a T cell subset sorted from them (not recorded which). The chain uses TRBV3-1 and TRBJ2-2; tentatively, D is TRBD1 or TRBD2 (5 bases each). The CDR3 sequence is CASSPWDGHTGELFF. In DNA, the CDR3 is TGTGCCAGCAGCCCCTGGGACGGACACACCGGGGAGCTGTTTTTT.